Each of the 25 T cell receptor beta chains below was sequenced from the same sample in a study of T-cell memory formation after mild COVID-19. TCRdb independently ran MiXCR on the 5' RACE reads; one entry per CDR3 protein. The sample yields hundreds of thousands of distinct CDR3 sequences, about a sixth seen once. The source material was PBMCs or a T cell subset sorted from them (not recorded which). All receptors derive from a man in his late teens or twenties who had mild COVID-19 (a few samples of this study predate the infection). Cell type and time point are not known.

This clonotype was counted a few times. The chain is built from TRBV4-2 and TRBJ1-2, with D uncertain. From germline, CDR1 is LGHNA and CDR2 YNFKEQ. V lost 0 bases and J lost 2, with 4 bases in between. The CDR3 contains 13 residues. The CDR3 spells CASSQEGNYGYTF. The CDR3 DNA reads TGTGCCAGCAGCCAAGAGGGGAACTATGGCTACACCTTC.

This clonotype was counted ten times or more. V and J are TRBV5-1 and TRBJ2-7; D uncertain. This CDR3 contains 14 residues. V lost 0 bases, J lost 6 bases, and 13 bases lay in between. From germline, CDR1 is SGHRS and CDR2 YFSETQ. This CDR3 reads CASSLDGSSGEQYF. Written as DNA, the CDR3 is TGCGCCAGCAGCTTGGATGGGTCTTCGGGCGAGCAGTACTTC.

V is TRBV4-2 and J is TRBJ2-7, with D uncertain. Trimming removed 0 bases from V and 0 bases from J, with 9 bases in between. The germline gives CDR1 LGHNA, CDR2 YNFKEQ. The CDR3 is 15 residues long. This CDR3 is CASSQDMYNSYEQYF. CDR3 nucleotide sequence: TGTGCCAGCAGCCAAGATATGTACAACTCCTACGAGCAGTACTTC.

The chain links TRBV4-3 to TRBJ1-6; D ambiguous. CDR1 is LGHNA, CDR2 YSLEER, per germline. The CDR3 length is 16 residues. The V end was cut by 4 bases, the J end by 6 bases, with 16 bases between. The CDR3 DNA reads TGCGCCAGCAGCCGTAGAGCGGTAAACATTAATTCACCCCTCCACTTT. Amino acid sequence: CASSRRAVNINSPLHF.

The chain employs TRBV7-9 and TRBJ2-5; a weak D match, TRBD2 (5 bases). Germline values: CDR1 SEHNR, CDR2 FQNEAQ (reference sequence). The CDR3 has 13 amino acids. Trimming removed 5 bases from V and 7 bases from J, with 14 bases in between. In DNA form, the CDR3 reads TGTGCCAGCAGCCGAGACCGGGGTTCGACCCAGTACTTC. It specifies CASSRDRGSTQYF.

The chain recombines TRBV20-1 with TRBJ1-5; TRBD1 agrees at 11 bases. CDR1 is DFQATT and CDR2 is SNEGSKA in the germline V gene (reference sequence). The V and J ends lost 7 bases and 0 bases, in that order; junction bases with no gene match: 2. The length of the CDR3 is 14 residues. This chain's CDR3 is CSGTGGNSNQPQHF. The CDR3 bases are TGCAGTGGGACAGGGGGCAATAGCAATCAGCCCCAGCATTTT.

This chain uses TRBV20-1 with TRBJ1-2; no definite D call. The CDR3 loop spans 16 amino acids. Trimming took 0 bases from V and 1 from J, leaving 15 bases between them. Germline CDR1 and CDR2: DFQATT and SNEGSKA (reference sequence). The CDR3 coding sequence is TGCAGTGCTAGAGATCTCTACAGCACCCTTAACTATGGCTACACCTTC. Its translation is CSARDLYSTLNYGYTF.

This clonotype was counted ten times or more. The chain employs TRBV30 and TRBJ1-5; D ambiguous. CDR3 length equals 13 residues. Trimming removed 5 bases at V and 1 base at J, with 9 bases between. From germline, CDR1 is GTSNPN and CDR2 SVGIG (reference sequence). CDR3 DNA: TGTGCCTGGGGGAGGGAGAGCAATCAGCCCCAGCATTTT. It is translated as CAWGRESNQPQHF.

The rearrangement uses TRBV5-6 and TRBJ2-7; D is ambiguous. V was cut by 4 bases and J by 4 bases, with 12 bases left in between. CDR1 and CDR2 (germline): SGHDT, YYEEEE. The CDR3 runs to 13 residues. CDR3 nucleotide sequence: TGTGCCAGCAGCCACCGTGGGGTTTACGAGCAGTACGTC. Protein product: CASSHRGVYEQYV.

This clonotype was seen many times. The chain recombines TRBV5-4 with TRBJ2-5; 9 bases are shared with TRBD2. CDR3 length: 15 amino acids. Germline CDR1 is SGHNT and CDR2 is YYREEE (reference sequence). V shed 3 bases and J 4 bases; nucleotides not matched to a gene: 7. The CDR3 DNA reads as TGTGCCAGCAGCTGGGACGCGGGGGGGGGAGAGACCCAGTACTTC. It codes for CASSWDAGGGETQYF.

The gene calls are TRBV6-5 and TRBJ1-1; 9 nucleotides align to TRBD1. Germline CDR1 is MNHEY and CDR2 is SVGAGI. V trimming: 4 bases; J trimming: 1 base; junction bases outside the gene matches: 10. This CDR3 comprises 17 residues. The CDR3: CASSFSGQGWGNTEAFF. In nucleotides, the CDR3 is TGTGCCAGCAGTTTCTCGGGACAGGGCTGGGGGAACACTGAAGCTTTCTTT.

This chain connects TRBV12-3 or TRBV12-4 to TRBJ1-1; D perhaps matches TRBD1 (5 bases). With 6 bases removed from V and 4 bases from J, the gap between germline ends came to 18 bases. The CDR3 sequence is 15 residues long. In nucleotides, the CDR3 is TGTGCCAGCAGCCCCCCTCAGGGCCGGGGCACTGAAGCTTTCTTT. As protein: CASSPPQGRGTEAFF.

This chain connects TRBV3-1 to TRBJ1-1, with D possibly TRBD1 on 5 matching bases. V lost 8 bases and J 11 bases, leaving 15 bases between the germline ends. Germline V lookup: CDR1 LGHDT, CDR2 YNNKEL (reference sequence). CDR3 length: 11 amino acids. Written as DNA, the CDR3 is TGTGCCAGCGCGGGAGGGGCGCGGGCTTTCTTT. Translating gives CASAGGARAFF.

The chain recombines TRBV12-3 or TRBV12-4 with TRBJ1-5; no definite D call. V shed 6 bases and J shed 2 bases, with 8 bases lying between them. The CDR3 covers 13 residues. For the CDR3, the DNA is TGTGCCAGCAGGTCGTCGGGCAATCAGCCCCAGCATTTT. This translates into CASRSSGNQPQHF.

This clonotype came up once. The chain recombines TRBV7-2 with TRBJ2-1; 8 positions match TRBD2. Trimming removed 10 bases from V and 8 bases from J; junction bases left unmatched: 16. Germline loops: CDR1 SGHTA, CDR2 FQGNSA. The CDR3 contains 15 residues. CDR3 nucleotide sequence: TGTGCCACCATCCGGGGGGGGTTATATCGCCATGAGCAGTTCTTC. This encodes CATIRGGLYRHEQFF.

J is TRBJ2-1 and V is TRBV10-3; D is ambiguous. Germline V CDR1 and CDR2: ENHRY, SYGVKD. The V gene lost 0 bases and the J gene lost 8 bases, with 17 bases spanning the gap. CDR3 size: 16 residues. CDR3 protein: CAISESGQPFSHEQFF. CDR3 nucleotides: TGTGCCATCAGTGAGTCGGGCCAGCCTTTTTCCCATGAGCAGTTCTTC.

In regard to this clonotype: At one boundary the junction diverges from the germline segment, which might be a read error. The chain uses TRBV30 and TRBJ1-1; no definite D call. The CDR3 contains 13 residues. The germline gives CDR1 GTSNPN, CDR2 SVGIG (reference sequence). The CDR3: CSWSHGEDTEAFF. CDR3 bases: TGTTCCTGGAGTCACGGCGAGGACACTGAAGCTTTCTTT.

The chain employs TRBV4-3 and TRBJ2-2, with 10 nucleotides matching TRBD2. CDR1 and CDR2 from the germline V gene are LGHNA and YSLEER. The CDR3 totals 19 residues. Trimming cost V 0 bases and J 1 base; bases outside gene matches: 8. The CDR3 is CASSQELGSGGLNTGELFF. CDR3 bases: TGCGCCAGCAGCCAAGAACTGGGTAGCGGGGGGTTGAACACCGGGGAGCTGTTTTTT.

In this sample, this clonotype turned up a few times. The gene calls are TRBV20-1 and TRBJ2-5; D is ambiguous. V was cut by 6 bases and J by 7 bases, with 18 bases left in between. The CDR3 has 13 residues. Germline-derived CDR1 and CDR2 are DFQATT and SNEGSKA (reference sequence). The CDR3, as DNA: TGCAGTGCCTGGAATTCTAGGTCGGGGACCCAGTACTTC. Translated, it gives CSAWNSRSGTQYF.

This clonotype was picked up a small number of times. This sequence joins TRBV12-5 and TRBJ1-1; no definite D call. The length of the CDR3 is 14 residues. Trimming took 5 bases from V and 1 from J, leaving 11 bases between them. Germline values: CDR1 LGHNT, CDR2 FRNRAP. For the CDR3, the DNA is TGTGCTAGTGGTCCCTGGACGGAGAACACTGAAGCTTTCTTT. This sequence encodes CASGPWTENTEAFF.

The chain combines TRBV6-1 with TRBJ2-4, with 8 bases fitting TRBD2. The V gene end was trimmed by 1 base and the J gene end by 0 bases; junction bases not matched to a gene: 17. CDR1 and CDR2 from the germline V gene are MNHNS and SASEGT. The CDR3 consists of 21 residues. The CDR3 loop is CASSEELAVITFRLAKNIQYF. DNA of the CDR3: TGTGCCAGCAGTGAAGAACTAGCGGTAATCACCTTCAGACTAGCCAAAAACATTCAGTACTTC.

This clonotype occurred a few times. The V call is TRBV7-6, the J call TRBJ2-7, with TRBD2 matching 10 bases. Looked up from germline, CDR1 is SGHVS and CDR2 is FNYEAQ. J lost 6 bases, V lost 5 bases, and 10 bases had no gene match. The CDR3 runs to 15 residues. CDR3 nucleotide sequence: TGTGCCAGCAGCCCTAGCGGGGGTCCTTACGGCGAGCAGTACTTC. Protein sequence: CASSPSGGPYGEQYF.

The rearrangement links TRBV4-2 to TRBJ1-3, with TRBD1 as a possible D gene (5 bases). The CDR3 runs to 16 residues. Germline-derived CDR1 and CDR2 are LGHNA and YNFKEQ. Trimming left V 4 bases short and J 2 bases short, with 15 bases between. CDR3 nucleotide sequence: TGTGCCAGCAGCCGGGACCGGGGGGAAACTGGAAACACCATATATTTT. Protein product: CASSRDRGETGNTIYF.

The chain joins TRBV20-1 to TRBJ2-1; D could derive from TRBD1 or TRBD2 (5 bases each). Trimming shortened V by 1 base and J by 2 bases, and 21 bases separated the two germline ends. This CDR3 spans 18 amino acids. CDR1 and CDR2 from the germline V gene are DFQATT and SNEGSKA (reference sequence). The CDR3 sequence is CSARGSDPPWGTYNEQFF. The CDR3 region has the DNA TGCAGTGCTAGAGGGTCAGACCCACCGTGGGGGACCTACAATGAGCAGTTCTTC.

This chain's CDR3 is CASSLNDRGNSPLHF. The CDR3, as DNA: TGTGCCAGCTCACTTAACGACAGGGGTAATTCACCCCTCCACTTT. V and J are TRBV18 and TRBJ1-6, with 8 bases lining up with TRBD1. V was pared by 4 bases and J by 6 bases, with 5 bases of the junction left unmatched. Germline V gives CDR1 KGHSH, CDR2 LQKENI. The CDR3 has 15 residues.